The rows below give T cell receptor beta chains drawn from one sample of a study of PD-1 blockade in classical Hodgkin lymphoma. Only in-frame clones appear in the TCRdb table, and some are missing; sequencing was by immunoSEQ multiplex PCR. The sample records 15,000 to 20,000 clones, more than 75% being singletons. Material: peripheral blood mononuclear cells (PBMCs), obtained before the fourth cycle of nivolumab. These TCRs come from a human donor with classical Hodgkin lymphoma. Both conserved end residues are part of each CDR3. Fields, in order: D gene, V gene, J gene, clone size, CDR3 protein, CDR3 DNA. D genes are given only for firm matches. Not all rows give a size; the values are once, few, many and, for expanded clones, a class.

D gene: NA; V gene: TRBV2; J gene: TRBJ1-2; clone size: NA; CDR3 protein: CASQTEVASFYGYTF; CDR3 DNA: TGTGCCAGCCAGACCGAAGTAGCCTCCTTCTATGGCTACACCTTC
D gene: NA; V gene: TRBV6-1; J gene: TRBJ1-1; clone size: NA; CDR3 protein: CASGQNTEAFF; CDR3 DNA: TGTGCCAGCGGACAAAACACTGAAGCTTTCTTT
D gene: NA; V gene: TRBV2; J gene: TRBJ1-2; clone size: few; CDR3 protein: CASSDRAGAGYTF; CDR3 DNA: TGTGCCAGCAGTGATAGGGCCGGGGCTGGCTACACCTTC
D gene: TRBD1; V gene: TRBV29-1; J gene: TRBJ1-2; clone size: NA; CDR3 protein: CSVGSDKGQGASNYGYTF; CDR3 DNA: TGCAGCGTTGGGAGTGATAAGGGACAGGGGGCCTCTAACTATGGCTACACCTTC
D gene: TRBD1; V gene: TRBV10-2; J gene: TRBJ2-2; clone size: NA; CDR3 protein: CASSEPRSTGLGRELFF; CDR3 DNA: TGCGCCAGCAGTGAGCCCCGTTCGACAGGGTTGGGCCGGGAGCTGTTTTTT
D gene: NA; V gene: TRBV19; J gene: TRBJ1-2; clone size: NA; CDR3 protein: CASISYRDGAITNYGYTF; CDR3 DNA: TGTGCCAGCATAAGCTACAGGGACGGGGCAATCACTAACTATGGCTACACCTTC
D gene: TRBD1; V gene: TRBV4-3; J gene: TRBJ1-2; clone size: NA; CDR3 protein: CASSPGGGQGGNYGCTF; CDR3 DNA: TGCGCCAGCAGCCCCGGGGGGGGACAGGGGGGTAACTATGGCTGCACCTTC
D gene: TRBD1; V gene: TRBV2; J gene: TRBJ1-6; clone size: NA; CDR3 protein: CASSRDRGRTYNSPLHF; CDR3 DNA: TGTGCCAGCAGCCGGGACAGGGGTAGGACCTATAATTCACCCCTCCACTTT
D gene: NA; V gene: TRBV7-9; J gene: TRBJ2-7; clone size: NA; CDR3 protein: CASSLESRTYEQYF; CDR3 DNA: TGTGCCAGCAGCTTAGAATCCAGGACCTACGAGCAGTACTTC
D gene: NA; V gene: TRBV6-6; J gene: TRBJ1-5; clone size: few; CDR3 protein: CASSYNPLGADQPQHF; CDR3 DNA: TGTGCCAGCAGTTACAACCCCTTGGGGGCTGATCAGCCCCAGCATTTT
D gene: NA; V gene: TRBV19; J gene: TRBJ2-2; clone size: NA; CDR3 protein: CASRRQKASNTGELFF; CDR3 DNA: TGTGCCAGTAGGCGGCAAAAGGCCTCGAACACCGGGGAGCTGTTTTTT
D gene: NA; V gene: TRBV4-1; J gene: TRBJ2-1; clone size: NA; CDR3 protein: CASSQLGLSYNEQFF; CDR3 DNA: TGCGCCAGCAGCCAGCTGGGCCTTTCCTACAATGAGCAGTTCTTC
D gene: NA; V gene: TRBV4-3; J gene: TRBJ2-7; clone size: NA; CDR3 protein: CASSPFPSYEQYF; CDR3 DNA: TGCGCCAGCAGCCCGTTCCCATCCTACGAGCAGTACTTC
D gene: TRBD1; V gene: TRBV6-1; J gene: TRBJ2-3; clone size: once; CDR3 protein: CASSEPGQGTDTQYF; CDR3 DNA: TGTGCCAGCAGTGAACCGGGACAGGGAACAGATACGCAGTATTTT
D gene: NA; V gene: TRBV6-6; J gene: TRBJ1-1; clone size: NA; CDR3 protein: CASTYSILNTEAFF; CDR3 DNA: TGTGCCAGCACCTACTCAATATTGAACACTGAAGCTTTCTTT
D gene: NA; V gene: TRBV7-2; J gene: TRBJ2-2; clone size: NA; CDR3 protein: CASSLDFLDGSWPPGELFF; CDR3 DNA: TGTGCCAGCAGCTTAGATTTTTTAGACGGGAGCTGGCCCCCCGGGGAGCTGTTTTTT
D gene: TRBD1; V gene: TRBV7-9; J gene: TRBJ2-2; clone size: NA; CDR3 protein: CASSHGQGATGELFF; CDR3 DNA: TGTGCCAGCAGCCACGGACAGGGGGCCACCGGGGAGCTGTTTTTT
D gene: NA; V gene: TRBV2; J gene: TRBJ1-3; clone size: NA; CDR3 protein: CASTPGHGNAIYF; CDR3 DNA: TGTGCCAGCACCCCGGGACATGGGAACGCCATATATTTT
D gene: TRBD2; V gene: TRBV6-5; J gene: TRBJ2-1; clone size: few; CDR3 protein: CASSRLAGDYNEQFF; CDR3 DNA: TGTGCCAGCAGCCGACTAGCGGGGGACTACAATGAGCAGTTCTTC
D gene: TRBD1; V gene: TRBV4-1; J gene: TRBJ1-5; clone size: NA; CDR3 protein: CASSRGTGANQPQHF; CDR3 DNA: TGCGCCAGCAGCCGTGGGACAGGGGCCAATCAGCCCCAGCATTTT
D gene: NA; V gene: TRBV7-9; J gene: TRBJ2-3; clone size: NA; CDR3 protein: CASSPENTQYF; CDR3 DNA: TGTGCCAGCAGCCCCGAAAATACGCAGTATTTT
D gene: NA; V gene: TRBV28; J gene: TRBJ1-2; clone size: NA; CDR3 protein: CASSPDPRDVGNYGYTF; CDR3 DNA: TGTGCCAGCAGTCCTGACCCTCGGGACGTTGGAAACTATGGCTACACCTTC
D gene: TRBD1; V gene: TRBV7-9; J gene: TRBJ1-1; clone size: medium-sized; CDR3 protein: CASSPGTGGLNTEAFF; CDR3 DNA: TGTGCCAGCAGCCCCGGGACAGGGGGGTTAAACACTGAAGCTTTCTTT
D gene: NA; V gene: TRBV5-6; J gene: TRBJ2-3; clone size: NA; CDR3 protein: CASSYVQGPTDTQYF; CDR3 DNA: TGTGCCAGCAGCTACGTACAGGGACCCACAGATACGCAGTATTTT
D gene: NA; V gene: TRBV7-8; J gene: TRBJ2-1; clone size: NA; CDR3 protein: CASTSYGGLGNEQFF; CDR3 DNA: TGTGCCAGCACCTCATACGGGGGGCTCGGCAATGAGCAGTTCTTC
D gene: NA; V gene: TRBV28; J gene: TRBJ1-2; clone size: few; CDR3 protein: CASSSTYGYTF; CDR3 DNA: TGTGCCAGCAGTTCTACATATGGCTACACCTTC
D gene: TRBD1; V gene: TRBV2; J gene: TRBJ1-6; clone size: NA; CDR3 protein: CASSNRGSNSPLHF; CDR3 DNA: TGTGCCAGCAGCAACAGGGGCTCCAATTCACCCCTCCACTTT
D gene: TRBD1; V gene: TRBV7-6; J gene: TRBJ2-2; clone size: NA; CDR3 protein: CASSLLGTGKNTGELFF; CDR3 DNA: TGTGCCAGCAGCCTACTTGGGACAGGGAAGAACACCGGGGAGCTGTTTTTT
D gene: TRBD1; V gene: TRBV27; J gene: TRBJ2-7; clone size: few; CDR3 protein: CASSASAGTVSYEQYF; CDR3 DNA: TGTGCCAGCAGTGCTTCTGCCGGGACAGTCTCCTACGAGCAGTACTTC
D gene: NA; V gene: TRBV2; J gene: TRBJ1-5; clone size: NA; CDR3 protein: CASSIPSGYNQPQHF; CDR3 DNA: TGTGCCAGCTCTATACCCTCAGGTTACAATCAGCCCCAGCATTTT
D gene: NA; V gene: TRBV6-5; J gene: TRBJ2-5; clone size: few; CDR3 protein: CASSLAGTQETQYF; CDR3 DNA: TGTGCCAGCAGCCTGGCCGGGACCCAAGAGACCCAGTACTTC
D gene: TRBD1; V gene: TRBV7-2; J gene: TRBJ1-2; clone size: NA; CDR3 protein: CASTLPPGGLTNF; CDR3 DNA: TGTGCCAGCACCCTACCCCCAGGGGGCCTAACAAACTTC
D gene: NA; V gene: TRBV7-6; J gene: TRBJ1-1; clone size: NA; CDR3 protein: CASSLDTLPNTEAFF; CDR3 DNA: TGTGCCAGCAGCTTAGACACCTTACCGAACACTGAAGCTTTCTTT
D gene: NA; V gene: TRBV4-3; J gene: TRBJ2-3; clone size: NA; CDR3 protein: CASSHNRESTDTQYF; CDR3 DNA: TGCGCCAGCAGCCATAATCGGGAGAGCACAGATACGCAGTATTTT
D gene: TRBD1; V gene: TRBV11-2; J gene: TRBJ2-3; clone size: NA; CDR3 protein: CASSRNTGGTLGDTQYF; CDR3 DNA: TGTGCCAGCAGCCGTAATACAGGGGGCACCCTGGGGGATACGCAGTATTTT